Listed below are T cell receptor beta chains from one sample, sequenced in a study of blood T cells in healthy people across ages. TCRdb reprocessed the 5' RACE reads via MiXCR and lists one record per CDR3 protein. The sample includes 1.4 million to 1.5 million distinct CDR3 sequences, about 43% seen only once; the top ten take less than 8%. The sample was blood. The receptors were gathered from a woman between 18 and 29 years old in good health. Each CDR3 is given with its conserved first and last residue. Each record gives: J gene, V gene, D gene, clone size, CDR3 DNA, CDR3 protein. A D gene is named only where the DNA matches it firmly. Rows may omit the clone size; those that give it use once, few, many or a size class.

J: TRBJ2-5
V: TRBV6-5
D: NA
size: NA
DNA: TGTGCCAGCAGTTTCTCCTCTCTCCGGGGGCCCCAAGAGACCCAGTACTTC
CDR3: CASSFSSLRGPQETQYF

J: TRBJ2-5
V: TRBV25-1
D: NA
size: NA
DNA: TGTGCCAGCGCTAGGGGGAGGGATGAGCAGTACTTC
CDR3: CASARGRDEQYF

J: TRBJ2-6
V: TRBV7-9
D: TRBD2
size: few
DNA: TGTGCCAGCAGCCAAGGGACTAGCCCTGGGGCCAACGTCCTGACTTTC
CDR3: CASSQGTSPGANVLTF

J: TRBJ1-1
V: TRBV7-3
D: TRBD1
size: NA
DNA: TGTGCCAGCAGCCTTGCGCCACAGGGGGCAGTCGGATTCACTGAAGCTTTCTTT
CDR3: CASSLAPQGAVGFTEAFF

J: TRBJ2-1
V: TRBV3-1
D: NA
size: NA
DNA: TGTGCCAGCAGCCAAGGACAGATTCTTAGCTCCTACAATGAGCAGTTCTTC
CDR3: CASSQGQILSSYNEQFF

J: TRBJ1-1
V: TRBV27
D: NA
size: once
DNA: TGTGCCAGCAAGCTAACCATGAACACTGAAGCTTTCTTT
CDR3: CASKLTMNTEAFF

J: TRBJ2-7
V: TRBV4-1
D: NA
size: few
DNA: TGCGCCAGCAGCCAATTTCCGGGGGGCGGATACGAGCAGTACTTC
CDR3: CASSQFPGGGYEQYF

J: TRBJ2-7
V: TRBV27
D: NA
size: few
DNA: TGTGCCAGCGCCGTGGGACTTACATACGAGCAGTACTTC
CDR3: CASAVGLTYEQYF

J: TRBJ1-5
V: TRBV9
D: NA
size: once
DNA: TGTGCCAGCAGCGTAGGCCCCAGTGGCAATCAGCCCCAGCATTTT
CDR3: CASSVGPSGNQPQHF

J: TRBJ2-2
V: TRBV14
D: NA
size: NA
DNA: TGTGCCAGCAGCCACGTTGAAAAACCCAACACCGGGGAGCTGTTTTTT
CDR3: CASSHVEKPNTGELFF

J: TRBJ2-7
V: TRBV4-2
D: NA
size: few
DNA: TGTGCCAGCAGCCAAGCGGACGCGAATACCTACGAGCAGTACTTC
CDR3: CASSQADANTYEQYF

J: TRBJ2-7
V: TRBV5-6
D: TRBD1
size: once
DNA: TGTGCCAGCCGGACAGGGGGTATGTACGAGCAGTACTTC
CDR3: CASRTGGMYEQYF

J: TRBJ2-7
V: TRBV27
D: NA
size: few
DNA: TGTGCCAGCAGTTCCCTGCCCGTCGGTGGGCAGCAGTACTTC
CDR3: CASSSLPVGGQQYF

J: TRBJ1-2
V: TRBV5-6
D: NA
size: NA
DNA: TGTGCCAGCAGCTTGGCCCGAAATCTAAACTATGGCTACACCTTC
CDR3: CASSLARNLNYGYTF

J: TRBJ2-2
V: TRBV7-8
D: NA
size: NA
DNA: TGTGCCAGCAGCTTGGACGAGAACACCGGGGAGCTGTTTTTT
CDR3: CASSLDENTGELFF